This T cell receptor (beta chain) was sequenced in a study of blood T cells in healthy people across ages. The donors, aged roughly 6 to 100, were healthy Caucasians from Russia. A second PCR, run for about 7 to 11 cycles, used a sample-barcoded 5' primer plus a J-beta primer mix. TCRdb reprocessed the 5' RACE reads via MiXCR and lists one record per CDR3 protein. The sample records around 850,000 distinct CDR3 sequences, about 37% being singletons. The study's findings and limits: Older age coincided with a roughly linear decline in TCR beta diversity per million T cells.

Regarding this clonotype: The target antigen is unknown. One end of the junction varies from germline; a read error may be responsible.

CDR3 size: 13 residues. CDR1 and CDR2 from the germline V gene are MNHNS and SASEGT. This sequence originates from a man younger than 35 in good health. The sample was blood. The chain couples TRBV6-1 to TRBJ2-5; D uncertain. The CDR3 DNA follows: TGTGCCAGCGGTGAATCAGTAGGAGAGACCCAGTACTTC. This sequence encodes CASGESVGETQYF.